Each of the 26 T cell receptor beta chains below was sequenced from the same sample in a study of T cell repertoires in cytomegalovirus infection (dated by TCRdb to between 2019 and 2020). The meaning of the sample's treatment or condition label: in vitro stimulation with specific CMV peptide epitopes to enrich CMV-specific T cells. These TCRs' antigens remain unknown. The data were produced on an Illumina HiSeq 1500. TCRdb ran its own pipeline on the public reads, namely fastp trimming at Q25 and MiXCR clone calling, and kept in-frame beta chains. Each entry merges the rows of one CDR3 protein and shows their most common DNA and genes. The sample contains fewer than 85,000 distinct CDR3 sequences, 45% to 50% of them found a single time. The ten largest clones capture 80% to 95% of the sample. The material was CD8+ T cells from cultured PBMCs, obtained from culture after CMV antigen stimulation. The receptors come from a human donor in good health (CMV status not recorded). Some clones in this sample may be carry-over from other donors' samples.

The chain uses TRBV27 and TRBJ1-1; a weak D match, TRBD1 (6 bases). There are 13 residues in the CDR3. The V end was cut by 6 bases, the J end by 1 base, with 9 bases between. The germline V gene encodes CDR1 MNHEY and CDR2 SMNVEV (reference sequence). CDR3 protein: CASRLGGNTEAFF. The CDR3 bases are TGTGCCAGCAGATTAGGGGGGAACACTGAAGCTTTCTTT.

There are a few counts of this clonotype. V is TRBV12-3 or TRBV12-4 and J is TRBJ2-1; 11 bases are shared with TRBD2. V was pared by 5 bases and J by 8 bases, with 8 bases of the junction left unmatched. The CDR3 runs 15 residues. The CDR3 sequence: CASSASSGGLHEQFF. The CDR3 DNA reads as TGTGCCAGCAGTGCTTCTAGCGGGGGGCTCCATGAGCAGTTCTTC.

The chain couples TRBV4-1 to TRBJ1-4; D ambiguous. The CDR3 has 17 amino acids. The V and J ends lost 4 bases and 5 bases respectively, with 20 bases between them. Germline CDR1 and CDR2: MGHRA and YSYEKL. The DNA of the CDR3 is TGCGCCAGCAGCCGACACCCGCACGCGGAACAAAATGAAAAACTGTTTTTT. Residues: CASSRHPHAEQNEKLFF.

Written as DNA, the CDR3 is TGTGCCAGCAGTGAAGGGGAGGGGGATCCCTACGAGCAGTACTTC. Protein: CASSEGEGDPYEQYF. The V and J genes are TRBV2 and TRBJ2-7, with a possible D match to TRBD2 (7 bases). Trimming left V 1 base short and J 2 bases short, with 12 bases between. This CDR3 is built from 15 residues. Germline V gene sequence: CDR1 SNHLY, CDR2 FYNNEI.

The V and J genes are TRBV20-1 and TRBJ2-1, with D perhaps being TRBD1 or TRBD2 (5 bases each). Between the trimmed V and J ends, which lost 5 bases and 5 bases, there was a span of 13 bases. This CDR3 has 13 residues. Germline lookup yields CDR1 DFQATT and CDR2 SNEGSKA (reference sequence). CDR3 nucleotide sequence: TGCAGTGCTGGGACGGAGCGCCACAATGAGCAGTTCTTC. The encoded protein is CSAGTERHNEQFF.

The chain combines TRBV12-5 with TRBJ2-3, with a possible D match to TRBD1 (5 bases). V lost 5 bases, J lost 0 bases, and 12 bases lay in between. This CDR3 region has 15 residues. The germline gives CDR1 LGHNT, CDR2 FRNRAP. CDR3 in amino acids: CASGMLGQSTDTQYF. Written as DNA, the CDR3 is TGTGCTAGTGGTATGCTGGGGCAGAGCACAGATACGCAGTATTTT. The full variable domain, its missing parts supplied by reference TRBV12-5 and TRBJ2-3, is DARVTQTPRHKVTEMGQEVTMRCQPILGHNTVFWYRQTMMQGLELLAYFRNRAPLDDSGMPKDRFSAEMPDATLATLKIQPSEPRDSAVYFCASGMLGQSTDTQYFGPGTRLTVL.

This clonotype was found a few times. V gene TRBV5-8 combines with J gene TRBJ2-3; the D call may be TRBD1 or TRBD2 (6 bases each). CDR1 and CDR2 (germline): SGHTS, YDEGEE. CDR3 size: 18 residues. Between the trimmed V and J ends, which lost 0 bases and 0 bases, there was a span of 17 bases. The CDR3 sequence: CASSLEGGFFYSTDTQYF. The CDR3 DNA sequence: TGTGCCAGCAGCTTGGAGGGGGGCTTCTTCTATAGCACAGATACGCAGTATTTT.

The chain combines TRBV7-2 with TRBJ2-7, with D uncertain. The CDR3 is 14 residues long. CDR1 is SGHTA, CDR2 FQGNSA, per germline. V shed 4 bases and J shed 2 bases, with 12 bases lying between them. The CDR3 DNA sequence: TGTGCCAGCAGCTACCTGTTTGAGGCCTACGAGCAGTACTTC. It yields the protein CASSYLFEAYEQYF.

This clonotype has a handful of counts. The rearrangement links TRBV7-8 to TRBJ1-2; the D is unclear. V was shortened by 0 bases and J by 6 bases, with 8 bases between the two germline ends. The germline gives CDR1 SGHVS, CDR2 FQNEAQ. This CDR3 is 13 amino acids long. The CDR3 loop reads CASSLAPRHGYTF. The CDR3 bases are TGTGCCAGCAGCTTAGCCCCCAGGCATGGCTACACCTTC.

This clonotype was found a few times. CDR3 in DNA: TGTGCCAGCAGCCCCCACGGTAGCGGGGGGCAATACAATGAGCAGTTCTTC. Translated, it gives CASSPHGSGGQYNEQFF. The rearrangement uses TRBV7-3 and TRBJ2-1, with 10 positions matching TRBD2. The CDR3 runs 17 residues. V shed 5 bases and J 4 bases; nucleotides not matched to a gene: 11. The germline gives CDR1 SGHTA, CDR2 FQGTGA.

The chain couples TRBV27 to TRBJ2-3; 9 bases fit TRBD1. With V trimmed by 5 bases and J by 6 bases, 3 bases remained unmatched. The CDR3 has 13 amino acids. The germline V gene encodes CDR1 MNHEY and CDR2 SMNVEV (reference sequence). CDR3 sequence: CASSGQGRDTQYF. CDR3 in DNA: TGTGCCAGCAGTGGACAGGGGAGGGATACGCAGTATTTT.

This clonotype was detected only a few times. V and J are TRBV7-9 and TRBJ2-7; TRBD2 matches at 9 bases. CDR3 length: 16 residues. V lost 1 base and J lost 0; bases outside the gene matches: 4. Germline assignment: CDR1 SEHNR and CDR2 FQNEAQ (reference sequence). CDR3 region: CASSLGGLATSYEQYF. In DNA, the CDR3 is TGTGCCAGCAGCTTAGGAGGACTAGCGACCTCCTACGAGCAGTACTTC.

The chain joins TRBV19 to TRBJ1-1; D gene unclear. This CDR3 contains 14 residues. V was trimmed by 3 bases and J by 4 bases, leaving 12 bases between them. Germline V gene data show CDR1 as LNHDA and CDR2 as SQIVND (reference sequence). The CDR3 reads CASSILGSGTEAFF. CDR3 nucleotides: TGTGCCAGTAGTATTTTGGGGTCGGGCACTGAAGCTTTCTTT.

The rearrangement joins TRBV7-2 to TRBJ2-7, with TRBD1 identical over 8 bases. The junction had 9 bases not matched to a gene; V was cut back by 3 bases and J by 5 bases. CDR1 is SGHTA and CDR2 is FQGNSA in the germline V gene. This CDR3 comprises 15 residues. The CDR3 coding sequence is TGTGCCAGCAGCTTGGCGACAGGGGTTAGTGACGAGCAGTACTTC. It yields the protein CASSLATGVSDEQYF.

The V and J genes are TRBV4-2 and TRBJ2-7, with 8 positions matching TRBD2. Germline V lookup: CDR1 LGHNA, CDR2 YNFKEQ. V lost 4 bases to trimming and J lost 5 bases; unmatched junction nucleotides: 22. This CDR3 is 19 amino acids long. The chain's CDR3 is CASSRYPETSEPVLNEQYF. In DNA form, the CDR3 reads TGTGCCAGCAGCCGCTATCCCGAGACTAGCGAGCCCGTTCTGAACGAGCAGTACTTC.

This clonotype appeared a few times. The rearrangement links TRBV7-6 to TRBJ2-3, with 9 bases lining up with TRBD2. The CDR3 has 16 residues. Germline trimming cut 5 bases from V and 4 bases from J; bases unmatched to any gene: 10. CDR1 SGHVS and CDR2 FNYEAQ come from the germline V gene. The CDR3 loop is CASSPTFSGGPDTQYF. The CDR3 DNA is TGTGCCAGCAGCCCAACGTTTAGCGGGGGCCCAGATACGCAGTATTTT.

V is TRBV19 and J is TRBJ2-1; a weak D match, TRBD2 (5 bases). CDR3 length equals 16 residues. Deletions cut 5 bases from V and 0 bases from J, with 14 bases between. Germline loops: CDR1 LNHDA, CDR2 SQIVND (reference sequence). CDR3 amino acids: CASSPSSGYSYNEQFF. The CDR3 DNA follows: TGTGCCAGTAGTCCATCGAGCGGTTACTCCTACAATGAGCAGTTCTTC.

CDR3 sequence reads: CASSYSTGDTGELFF. CDR3 DNA sequence: TGTGCCAGCAGTTACTCCACAGGGGACACCGGGGAGCTGTTTTTT. The rearrangement links TRBV6-8 to TRBJ2-2, with 7 bases matching TRBD1. The trim removed 0 bases at V and 3 bases at J, leaving 1 base unmatched. Germline CDR1 is MNHGY and CDR2 is SAAAGT. The CDR3 is 15 amino acids.

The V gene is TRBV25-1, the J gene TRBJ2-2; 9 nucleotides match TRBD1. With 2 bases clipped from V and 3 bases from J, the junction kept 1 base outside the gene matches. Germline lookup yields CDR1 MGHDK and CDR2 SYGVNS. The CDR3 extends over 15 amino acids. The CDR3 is CASSERDRDTGELFF. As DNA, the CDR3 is TGTGCCAGCAGTGAACGGGACAGGGACACCGGGGAGCTGTTTTTT. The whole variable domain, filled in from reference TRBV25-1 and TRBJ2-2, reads EADIYQTPRYLVIGTGKKITLECSQTMGHDKMYWYQQDPGMELHLIHYSYGVNSTEKGDLSSESTVSRIRTEHFPLTLESARPSHTSQYLCASSERDRDTGELFFGEGSRLTVL.

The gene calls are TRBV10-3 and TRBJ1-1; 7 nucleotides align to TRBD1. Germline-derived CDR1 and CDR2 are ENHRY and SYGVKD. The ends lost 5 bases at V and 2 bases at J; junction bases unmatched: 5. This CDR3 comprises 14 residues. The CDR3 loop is CAISLTGFNTEAFF. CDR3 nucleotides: TGTGCCATCAGTTTGACAGGGTTTAACACTGAAGCTTTCTTT.

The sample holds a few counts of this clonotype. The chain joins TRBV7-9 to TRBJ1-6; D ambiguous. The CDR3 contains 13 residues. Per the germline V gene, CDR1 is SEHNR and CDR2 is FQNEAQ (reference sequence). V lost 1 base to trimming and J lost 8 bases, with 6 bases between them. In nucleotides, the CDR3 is TGTGCCAGCAGCTTAGATGGGGATTCACCCCTCCACTTT. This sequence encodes CASSLDGDSPLHF.

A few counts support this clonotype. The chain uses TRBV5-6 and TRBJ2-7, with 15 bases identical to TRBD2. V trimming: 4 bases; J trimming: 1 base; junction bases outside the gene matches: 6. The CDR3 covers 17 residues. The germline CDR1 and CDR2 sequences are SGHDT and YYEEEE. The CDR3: CASSPGLAGGESYEQYF. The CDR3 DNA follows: TGTGCCAGCAGCCCCGGACTAGCGGGAGGGGAATCCTACGAGCAGTACTTC.

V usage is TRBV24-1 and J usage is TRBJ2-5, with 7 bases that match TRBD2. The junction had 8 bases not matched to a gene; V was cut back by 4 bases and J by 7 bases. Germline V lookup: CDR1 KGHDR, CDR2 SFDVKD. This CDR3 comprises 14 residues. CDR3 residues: CATSDPKREGTQYF. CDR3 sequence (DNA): TGTGCCACCAGTGACCCGAAGAGGGAGGGGACCCAGTACTTC.

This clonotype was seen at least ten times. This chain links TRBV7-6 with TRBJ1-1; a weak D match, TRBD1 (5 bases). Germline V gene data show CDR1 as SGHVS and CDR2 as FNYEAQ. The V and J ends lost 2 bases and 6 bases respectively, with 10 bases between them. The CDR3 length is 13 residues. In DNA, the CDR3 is TGTGCCAGCAGCTTATCTAAGGGGTCTGAAGCTTTCTTT. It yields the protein CASSLSKGSEAFF. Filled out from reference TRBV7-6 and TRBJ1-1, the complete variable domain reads GAGVSQSPRYKVTKRGQDVALRCDPISGHVSLYWYRQALGQGPEFLTYFNYEAQQDKSGLPNDRFSAERPEGSISTLTIQRTEQRDSAMYRCASSLSKGSEAFFGQGTRLTVV.

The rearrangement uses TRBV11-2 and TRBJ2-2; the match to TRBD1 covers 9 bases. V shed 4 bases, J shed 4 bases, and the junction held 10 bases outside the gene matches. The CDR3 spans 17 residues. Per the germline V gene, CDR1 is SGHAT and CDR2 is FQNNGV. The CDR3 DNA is TGTGCCAGCAGCTCACTGGGACAGGGTGGTGTCACCGGGGAGCTGTTTTTT. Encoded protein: CASSSLGQGGVTGELFF. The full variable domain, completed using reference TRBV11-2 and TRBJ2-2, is EAGVAQSPRYKIIEKRQSVAFWCNPISGHATLYWYQQILGQGPKLLIQFQNNGVVDDSQLPKDRFSAERLKGVDSTLKIQPAKLEDSAVYLCASSSLGQGGVTGELFFGEGSRLTVL.

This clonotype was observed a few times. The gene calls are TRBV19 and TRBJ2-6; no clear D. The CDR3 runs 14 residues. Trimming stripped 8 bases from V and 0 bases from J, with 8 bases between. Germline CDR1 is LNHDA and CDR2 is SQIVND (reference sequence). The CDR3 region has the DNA TGTGCCAGTCAACAGAGCTCTGGGGCCAACGTCCTGACTTTC. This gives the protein CASQQSSGANVLTF. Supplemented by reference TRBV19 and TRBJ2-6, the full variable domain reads DGGITQSPKYLFRKEGQNVTLSCEQNLNHDAMYWYRQDPGQGLRLIYYSQIVNDFQKGDIAEGYSVSREKKESFPLTVTSAQKNPTAFYLCASQQSSGANVLTFGAGSRLTVL.